Following are 4 T cell receptor beta chains from one sample sequenced in a study of Ad26.COV2.S vaccination and SARS-CoV-2 variants. The protocol was immunoSEQ multiplex PCR, while the TCRdb copy is restricted to in-frame clones and leaves out a portion. The data show around 450,000 clones, approximately 90% seen once. Sample treatment: approximately 18 received Ad26.COV2.S at low or high dose, single or two shots; about 5 received placebo; per-sample allocation not given. Sampling was performed 63 days after the first vaccine or placebo injection. Sequences were derived from peripheral blood, sampled in a trial of Ad26.COV2.S vaccine versus placebo. The receptor source for this set is a person aged 18-65 years who received the Ad26.COV2.S COVID-19 vaccine or a placebo.

The rearrangement joins TRBV6-6 to TRBJ1-1; 8 bases fit TRBD1. The V segment lost 6 bases and the J segment 7 bases; nucleotides outside the gene matches: 10. The CDR3 covers 14 residues. Germline V gene data show CDR1 as MNHNY and CDR2 as SVGAGI (reference sequence). CDR3 in amino acids: CASSSLTGAHEAFF. CDR3 coding DNA: TGTGCCAGCAGCTCACTGACAGGGGCGCATGAAGCTTTCTTT.

The rearrangement uses TRBV28 and TRBJ1-2, with TRBD1 as a possible D gene (5 bases). Germline CDR1 MDHEN, CDR2 SYDVKM. This CDR3 region has 14 residues. V was pared by 3 bases and J by 0 bases, with 8 bases between. CDR3 amino acids: CASSFGTANYGYTF. CDR3 coding DNA: TGTGCCAGCAGTTTCGGGACGGCTAACTATGGCTACACCTTC.

The V and J genes are TRBV7-3 and TRBJ2-1; D is unclear. This CDR3 has 13 amino acids. Germline lookup yields CDR1 SGHTA and CDR2 FQGTGA. Trimming stripped 3 bases from V and 7 bases from J, with 10 bases between. The CDR3 coding sequence is TGTGCCAGCAGCTTCAAACCGGGTAATGAGCAGTTCTTC. The encoded protein is CASSFKPGNEQFF.

The chain recombines TRBV20-1 with TRBJ1-2; maybe TRBD1 (5 bases). Between the trimmed V and J ends, which lost 6 bases and 4 bases, there was a span of 6 bases. Germline V gene data show CDR1 as DFQATT and CDR2 as SNEGSKA (reference sequence). The CDR3 spans 10 residues. The CDR3 reads CSADSYGYTF. Here the CDR3 DNA reads TGCAGTGCCGACAGCTATGGCTACACCTTC.